The 21 T cell receptor beta chains given below trace back to one sample, sequenced in a study of blood T cell repertoires in COVID-19. The protocol was immunoSEQ multiplex PCR, while the TCRdb copy is restricted to in-frame clones and leaves out a portion. The sample records around 68,000 clones, about 91% being singletons. Sequenced material: peripheral blood. The receptor set was obtained from a man aged 50-60 years with active COVID-19.

V and J are TRBV30 and TRBJ2-7; 7 bases align to TRBD1. Germline assignment: CDR1 GTSNPN and CDR2 SVGIG (reference sequence). The CDR3 sequence is 13 residues long. The V and J ends lost 2 bases and 6 bases, in that order; junction bases with no gene match: 7. The CDR3 protein is CAWSSRDRGEQYF. CDR3 nucleotide sequence: TGTGCCTGGAGTTCCCGGGACAGAGGCGAGCAGTACTTC. The whole variable domain, remainder taken from reference TRBV30 and TRBJ2-7, is SQTIHQWPATLVQPVGSPLSLECTVEGTSNPNLYWYRQAAGRGLQLLFYSVGIGQISSEVPQNLSASRPQDRQFILSSKKLLLSDSGFYLCAWSSRDRGEQYFGPGTRLTVT.

The V call is TRBV9, the J call TRBJ1-1; no firm D call. This CDR3 contains 14 residues. V gave up 1 base and J gave up 2 bases, with 9 bases separating them. Germline V lookup: CDR1 SGDLS, CDR2 YYNGEE. DNA for the CDR3: TGTGCCAGCAGCGTACTGGCGGCCAACACTGAAGCTTTCTTT. Its translation: CASSVLAANTEAFF.

This chain uses TRBV19 with TRBJ2-1; 11 bases map to TRBD2. Germline values: CDR1 LNHDA, CDR2 SQIVND (reference sequence). The J segment lost 8 bases and the V segment lost 4 bases, leaving 7 bases of the junction unmatched. CDR3 length: 15 residues. CDR3 nucleotides: TGTGCCAGTAGTACCTTGACTAGCGGGGTCTATGAGCAGTTCTTC. This codes for CASSTLTSGVYEQFF.

This clone has just a few counts. The chain is built from TRBV9 and TRBJ1-1; TRBD1 aligns across 9 bases. Germline V gene lookup returns CDR1 SGDLS and CDR2 YYNGEE. V lost 3 bases to trimming and J lost 11 bases; unmatched junction nucleotides: 5. This CDR3 contains 12 residues. CDR3 bases: TGTGCCAGCAGCGGATCGACAGGGGGGGCTTTCTTT. Translated: CASSGSTGGAFF.

The J gene is TRBJ2-3, the V gene TRBV6-2 or TRBV6-3; TRBD2 matches at 7 bases. Germline trimming cut 5 bases from V and 0 bases from J; bases unmatched to any gene: 2. The CDR3 is made up of 14 amino acids. The germline gives CDR1 MNHEY, CDR2 SVGEGT. The CDR3 DNA sequence: TGTGCCAGCAGTGGGAGGGTTAGCACAGATACGCAGTATTTT. Encoded protein: CASSGRVSTDTQYF.

This chain connects TRBV30 to TRBJ2-5, with D possibly matching TRBD1 (5 bases). V shed 2 bases and J shed 3 bases, with 13 bases lying between them. The CDR3 is made up of 14 amino acids. The V gene's germline CDR1 is GTSNPN and CDR2 SVGIG (reference sequence). For the CDR3, the DNA is TGTGCCTGGAGTCTCGGCAAGGGGAAAGAGACCCAGTACTTC. Translation: CAWSLGKGKETQYF.

The CDR3 region is CASIIRGNTGELFF. CDR3 bases: TGTGCCAGCATTATCAGGGGGAACACCGGGGAGCTGTTTTTT. The gene calls are TRBV27 and TRBJ2-2; tentatively, D is TRBD1 (6 bases). CDR3 length: 14 amino acids. V lost 7 bases and J 1 base, leaving 10 bases between the germline ends. Germline-derived CDR1 and CDR2 are MNHEY and SMNVEV (reference sequence).

This clone was observed once. The chain carries TRBV7-3 and TRBJ2-2; 10 bases are shared with TRBD1. CDR3 length: 17 amino acids. J gave up 0 bases and V 5 bases, and 6 bases lay outside the gene matches. Germline CDR1 reads SGHTA; CDR2 reads FQGTGA. This chain's CDR3 is CASSPTGGPTNTGELFF. For the CDR3, the DNA is TGTGCCAGCAGCCCGACAGGGGGCCCCACGAACACCGGGGAGCTGTTTTTT. The full variable domain, its missing parts supplied by reference TRBV7-3 and TRBJ2-2, is GAGVSQTPSNKVTEKGKYVELRCDPISGHTALYWYRQSLGQGPEFLIYFQGTGAADDSGLPNDRFFAVRPEGSVSTLKIQRTERGDSAVYLCASSPTGGPTNTGELFFGEGSRLTVL.

The V and J genes are TRBV3-1 (or the pseudogene TRBV3-2) and TRBJ2-1; the match to TRBD2 covers 10 bases. CDR3 size: 15 residues. The trim removed 1 base at V and 7 bases at J, leaving 4 bases unmatched. CDR1 LGHDT and CDR2 YNNKEL come from the germline V gene (reference sequence). The CDR3: CASSQGPGLANEQFF. CDR3 DNA: TGTGCCAGCAGCCAAGGACCGGGACTAGCGAATGAGCAGTTCTTC.

This clone is a singleton in its sample. The rearrangement links TRBV4-1 to TRBJ2-5; TRBD2 matches 9 bases. Trimming took 1 base from V and 5 from J; bases not matched to a gene: 5. This CDR3 comprises 15 residues. From germline, CDR1 is MGHRA and CDR2 YSYEKL. CDR3 DNA: TGCGCCAGCAGCCAAGGGACTAGCGCGATGGAGACCCAGTACTTC. Its translation is CASSQGTSAMETQYF.

J is TRBJ2-3 and V is TRBV12-5; maybe TRBD1 (5 bases). Trimming took off 2 bases at V and 4 bases at J, with 19 bases between the two ends. Germline CDR1 LGHNT, CDR2 FRNRAP. The CDR3 extends over 17 amino acids. Written as DNA, the CDR3 is TGTGCTAGTGGTTTGACTCCGACAGATCCTGCACCAGATACGCAGTATTTT. Its protein product is CASGLTPTDPAPDTQYF.

The chain recombines TRBV27 with TRBJ1-5; 7 nucleotides align to TRBD1. The germline gives CDR1 MNHEY, CDR2 SMNVEV (reference sequence). Trimming took 5 bases from V and 3 from J; bases not matched to a gene: 7. This CDR3 spans 15 amino acids. This chain's CDR3 is CASSTGQAINQPQHF. Written as DNA, the CDR3 is TGTGCCAGCAGTACAGGACAGGCGATCAATCAGCCCCAGCATTTT.

J is TRBJ2-3 and V is TRBV13; TRBD2 matches at 12 bases. The CDR3 extends over 15 amino acids. V was pared by 7 bases and J by 6 bases, with 8 bases of the junction left unmatched. Germline loops: CDR1 PRHDT, CDR2 FYEKMQ (reference sequence). The CDR3 DNA reads TGTGCCAGCAACTCCCTAGCGGGGGGGCCGGATACGCAGTATTTT. Translation: CASNSLAGGPDTQYF. The variable domain in full, completed from reference TRBV13 and TRBJ2-3, reads AAGVIQSPRHLIKEKRETATLKCYPIPRHDTVYWYQQGPGQDPQFLISFYEKMQSDKGSIPDRFSAQQFSDYHSELNMSSLELGDSALYFCASNSLAGGPDTQYFGPGTRLTVL.

The chain uses TRBV6-5 and TRBJ2-2, with 8 positions matching TRBD2. V lost 7 bases and J lost 7; bases outside the gene matches: 8. CDR1 and CDR2 (germline): MNHEY, SVGAGI. CDR3 size: 14 residues. The CDR3 sequence: CASKLRGLDGELFF. In DNA, the CDR3 is TGTGCCAGCAAGCTCAGGGGACTAGACGGGGAGCTGTTTTTT.

V is TRBV6-2 or TRBV6-3 and J is TRBJ1-2; D is possibly TRBD1 (5 bases). CDR1 and CDR2 (germline): MNHEY, SVGEGT. The CDR3 extends over 16 amino acids. With 5 bases removed from V and 3 bases from J, the gap between germline ends came to 19 bases. CDR3 protein: CASSSPPGRAYYGYTF. The DNA of the CDR3 is TGTGCCAGCAGTAGCCCACCCGGCAGGGCCTACTATGGCTACACCTTC.

This chain connects TRBV29-1 to TRBJ2-3, with 7 bases aligning to TRBD1. Germline V CDR1 and CDR2: SQVTM, ANQGSEA. Trimming removed 7 bases from V and 0 bases from J; junction bases left unmatched: 7. CDR3 size: 14 residues. The CDR3 protein is CSAAGTASTDTQYF. The CDR3 DNA is TGCAGCGCCGCCGGGACAGCGAGCACAGATACGCAGTATTTT.

This clone was counted once. The chain uses TRBV5-6 and TRBJ1-4; TRBD1 agrees at 12 bases. This CDR3 has 16 residues. Per germline, CDR1 SGHDT and CDR2 YYEEEE. The V segment lost 4 bases and the J segment 6 bases; nucleotides outside the gene matches: 7. The CDR3, as DNA: TGTGCCAGCAGCGCTGGGACAGGGGGCAGGGATGAAAAACTGTTTTTT. As protein: CASSAGTGGRDEKLFF.

The chain couples TRBV7-2 to TRBJ2-1; possibly TRBD2 for D (6 bases). This CDR3 contains 16 residues. The V end lost 4 bases, the J end lost 0 bases, and 13 bases lay between the germline ends. Germline CDR1 and CDR2: SGHTA and FQGNSA. Here the CDR3 reads CASSSRGASSYNEQFF. The CDR3 DNA follows: TGTGCCAGCAGCTCCCGCGGGGCGAGCTCCTACAATGAGCAGTTCTTC.

The chain employs TRBV19 and TRBJ2-5; D may be TRBD1 (6 bases). V lost 3 bases to trimming and J lost 2 bases, with 10 bases between them. The germline V gene encodes CDR1 LNHDA and CDR2 SQIVND (reference sequence). The CDR3 has 14 residues. The CDR3 sequence: CASSIQGRQETQYF. For the CDR3, the DNA is TGTGCCAGTAGTATCCAGGGGCGTCAAGAGACCCAGTACTTC.

The chain is built from TRBV27 and TRBJ2-3, with D possibly being TRBD2 (6 bases). Trimming removed 4 bases from V and 2 bases from J, with 10 bases in between. The CDR3 has 14 amino acids. Germline CDR1 and CDR2: MNHEY and SMNVEV (reference sequence). The CDR3 sequence: CASSWDLNTDTQYF. CDR3 nucleotide sequence: TGTGCCAGCAGTTGGGACTTAAACACAGATACGCAGTATTTT.

The chain couples TRBV9 to TRBJ2-1; D may be TRBD2 (5 bases). Germline CDR1 SGDLS, CDR2 YYNGEE. This CDR3 region has 17 residues. V lost 0 bases and J lost 6, with 19 bases in between. This chain's CDR3 is CASSVAGGSSVRNEQFF. The CDR3, as DNA: TGTGCCAGCAGCGTAGCAGGAGGCAGCAGCGTCCGCAATGAGCAGTTCTTC. Complete variable domain (other parts from reference TRBV9 and TRBJ2-1): DSGVTQTPKHLITATGQRVTLRCSPRSGDLSVYWYQQSLDQGLQFLIQYYNGEERAKGNILERFSAQQFPDLHSELNLSSLELGDSALYFCASSVAGGSSVRNEQFFGPGTRLTVL.